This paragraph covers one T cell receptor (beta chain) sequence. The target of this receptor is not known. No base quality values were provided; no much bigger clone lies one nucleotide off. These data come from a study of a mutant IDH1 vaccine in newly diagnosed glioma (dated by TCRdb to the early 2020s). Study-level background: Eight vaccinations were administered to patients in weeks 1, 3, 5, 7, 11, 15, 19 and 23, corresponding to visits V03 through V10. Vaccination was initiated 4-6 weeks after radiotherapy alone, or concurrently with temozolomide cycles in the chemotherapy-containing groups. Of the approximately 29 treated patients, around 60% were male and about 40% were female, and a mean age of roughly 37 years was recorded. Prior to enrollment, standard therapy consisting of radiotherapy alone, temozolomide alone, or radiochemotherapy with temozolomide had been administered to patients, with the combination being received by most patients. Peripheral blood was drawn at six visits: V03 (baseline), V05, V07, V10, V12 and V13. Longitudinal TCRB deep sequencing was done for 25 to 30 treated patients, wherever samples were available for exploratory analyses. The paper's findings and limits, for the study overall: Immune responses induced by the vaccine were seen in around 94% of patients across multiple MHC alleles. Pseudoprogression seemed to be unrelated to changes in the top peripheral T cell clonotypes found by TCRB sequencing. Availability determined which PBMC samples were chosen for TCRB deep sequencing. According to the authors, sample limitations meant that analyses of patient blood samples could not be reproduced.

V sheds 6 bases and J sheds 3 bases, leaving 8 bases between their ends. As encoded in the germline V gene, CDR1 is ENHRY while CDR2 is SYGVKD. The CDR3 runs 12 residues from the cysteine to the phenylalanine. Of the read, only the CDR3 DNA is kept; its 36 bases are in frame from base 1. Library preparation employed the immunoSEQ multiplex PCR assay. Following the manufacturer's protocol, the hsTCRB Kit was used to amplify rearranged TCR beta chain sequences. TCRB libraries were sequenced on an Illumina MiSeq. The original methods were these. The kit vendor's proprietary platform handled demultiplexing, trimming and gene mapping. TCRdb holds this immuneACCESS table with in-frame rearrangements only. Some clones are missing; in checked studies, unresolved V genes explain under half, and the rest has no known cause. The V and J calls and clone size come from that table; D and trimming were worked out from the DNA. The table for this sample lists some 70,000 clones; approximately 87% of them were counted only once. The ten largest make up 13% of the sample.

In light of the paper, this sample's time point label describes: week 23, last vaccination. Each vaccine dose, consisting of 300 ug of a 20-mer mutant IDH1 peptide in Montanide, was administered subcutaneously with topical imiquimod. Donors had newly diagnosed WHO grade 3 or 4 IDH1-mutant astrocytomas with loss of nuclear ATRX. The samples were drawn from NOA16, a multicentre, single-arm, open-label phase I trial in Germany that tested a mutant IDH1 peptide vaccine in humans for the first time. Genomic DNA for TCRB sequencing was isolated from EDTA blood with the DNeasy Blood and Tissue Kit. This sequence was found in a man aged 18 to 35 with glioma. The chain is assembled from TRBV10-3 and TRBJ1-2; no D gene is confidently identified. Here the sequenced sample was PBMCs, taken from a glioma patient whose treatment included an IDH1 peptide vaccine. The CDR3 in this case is CAIRGDYYGYTF. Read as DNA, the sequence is TGTGCCATCAGGGGTGATTACTATGGCTACACCTTC.